Each of the 20 T cell receptor beta chains below was sequenced from the same sample in a study of shared clonotypes between healthy human individuals. Sequencing was performed with immunoSEQ multiplex PCR; in TCRdb, only in-frame clones are kept and a portion is missing. This table holds 2 million to 2.5 million clones, around 93% found once. The sequenced sample was naive CD4+ T cells from PBMCs. Subset described: CD45RA+ positively selected. The receptors come from a man aged 18-30 years in good health. Some clones in this sample may be carry-over from other donors' samples.

In DNA, the CDR3 is TGTGCCAGCAGCAAGAGGGGTGAGGTAGTAACCTACAATGAGCAGTTCTTC. Translating gives CASSKRGEVVTYNEQFF. V and J are TRBV21-1 and TRBJ2-1. TRBV21-1 is a known pseudogene. The CDR3 contains 17 residues.

The CDR3: CASSPSGRTSLEQFF. The CDR3 coding sequence is TGTGCCAGCAGTCCTAGCGGGCGAACTTCCTTGGAGCAGTTCTTC. The rearrangement uses TRBV6-1 and TRBJ2-1; 8 positions agree with TRBD2. CDR1 is MNHNS, CDR2 SASEGT, per germline. The CDR3 loop spans 15 amino acids. With V trimmed by 5 bases and J by 10 bases, 13 bases remained unmatched.

The rearrangement joins TRBV6-1 to TRBJ2-3, with TRBD2 matching 8 bases. Germline assignment: CDR1 MNHNS and CDR2 SASEGT. J was trimmed by 6 bases and V by 11 bases; bases with no gene match: 7. The CDR3 is made up of 12 amino acids. Written as DNA, the CDR3 is TGTGCCGCGGGGGGAGGGATTGATACGCAGTATTTT. This encodes CAAGGGIDTQYF.

V and J are TRBV18 and TRBJ2-1; 10 positions agree with TRBD2. CDR1 KGHSH and CDR2 LQKENI come from the germline V gene. Germline trimming cut 1 base from V and 0 bases from J; bases unmatched to any gene: 9. This CDR3 comprises 19 residues. CDR3 nucleotides: TGTGCCAGCTCACCACTTACTACTAGCGGGGCCAGCTCCTACAATGAGCAGTTCTTC. Its translation is CASSPLTTSGASSYNEQFF.

The V and J genes are TRBV10-3 and TRBJ2-5; D may be TRBD2 (5 bases). V was clipped by 7 bases and J by 5 bases, with 14 bases between them. Germline V gene data show CDR1 as ENHRY and CDR2 as SYGVKD. This CDR3 is built from 13 residues. The CDR3 sequence: CAITSGPWETQYF. Here the CDR3 DNA reads TGTGCCATCACCAGCGGTCCTTGGGAGACCCAGTACTTC.

The chain's CDR3 is CASTDSNQPQHF. CDR3 DNA sequence: TGTGCCAGTACAGATAGCAATCAGCCCCAGCATTTT. The rearrangement joins TRBV28 to TRBJ1-5; D unclear. This CDR3 spans 12 amino acids. Trimming left V 9 bases short and J 0 bases short, with 6 bases between. The germline gives CDR1 MDHEN, CDR2 SYDVKM.

The chain recombines TRBV27 with TRBJ2-3; 8 nucleotides line up with TRBD2. The germline V gene has CDR1 MNHEY and CDR2 SMNVEV (reference sequence). V trimming: 5 bases; J trimming: 6 bases; junction bases outside the gene matches: 7. The CDR3 sequence is 14 residues long. CDR3 loop: CASSPTSGGDTQYF. The CDR3 region has the DNA TGTGCCAGCAGTCCCACTAGCGGTGGGGATACGCAGTATTTT.

The V and J genes are TRBV5-1 and TRBJ2-1; 12 bases align to TRBD2. V was clipped by 7 bases and J by 1 base; unmatched bases: 6. This CDR3 has 16 amino acids. Looked up from germline, CDR1 is SGHRS and CDR2 is YFSETQ. The CDR3 bases are TGCGCCAGCGGTTATCTAGCGGGAGGGTCCTACAATGAGCAGTTCTTC. Translation gives CASGYLAGGSYNEQFF.

This clone appeared once. The sample carries other DNA sequences with the same CDR3. The chain has TRBV6-6 and TRBJ1-1, with D uncertain. The CDR3 spans 14 residues. The ends were cut back, 6 bases at V and 1 base at J, with 12 bases in the middle. Germline CDR1 MNHNY, CDR2 SVGAGI (reference sequence). The CDR3 DNA is TGTGCCAGCAGCCCCGGTCGCACGAACACTGAAGCTTTCTTT. Translated, it gives CASSPGRTNTEAFF.

The rearrangement uses TRBV28 and TRBJ2-7, with D perhaps TRBD2 (6 bases). The germline CDR1 and CDR2 sequences are MDHEN and SYDVKM. Trimming left V 6 bases short and J 6 bases short, with 15 bases between. The CDR3 has 13 amino acids. The CDR3 DNA reads TGTGCCAGCAGGGCAGGGAGGACTGGCGAGCAGTACTTC. Protein: CASRAGRTGEQYF.

This chain joins TRBV9 and TRBJ2-5, with D unclear. Trimming stripped 4 bases from V and 2 bases from J, with 15 bases between. The CDR3 loop spans 15 amino acids. Germline-derived CDR1 and CDR2 are SGDLS and YYNGEE. Here the CDR3 reads CASSPALQYQETQYF. CDR3 nucleotide sequence: TGTGCCAGCAGCCCGGCCCTCCAGTATCAAGAGACCCAGTACTTC.

The chain is built from TRBV12-5 and TRBJ1-1; D not certain. Germline V CDR1 and CDR2: LGHNT, FRNRAP. V lost 6 bases and J lost 6, with 11 bases in between. CDR3 length equals 12 residues. The CDR3 is CASGLSTAEAFF. As DNA, the CDR3 is TGTGCTAGTGGACTCTCAACGGCTGAAGCTTTCTTT.

The sample holds one count of this clone. The V gene is TRBV7-9, the J gene TRBJ1-2, with 7 positions matching TRBD1. Germline assignment: CDR1 SEHNR and CDR2 FQNEAQ (reference sequence). The length of the CDR3 is 14 residues. V was clipped by 5 bases and J by 8 bases; unmatched bases: 11. CDR3 DNA sequence: TGTGCCAGCAGCACCCTGACAGGGCCCTTAGGCTACACCTTC. Translating gives CASSTLTGPLGYTF. The full variable domain, rest sourced from reference TRBV7-9 and TRBJ1-2, is DTGVSQNPRHKITKRGQNVTFRCDPISEHNRLYWYRQTLGQGPEFLTYFQNEAQLEKSRLLSDRFSAERPKGSFSTLEIQRTEQGDSAMYLCASSTLTGPLGYTFGSGTRLTVV.

The chain employs TRBV7-2 and TRBJ2-7; D is unclear. V lost 0 bases and J lost 1, with 10 bases in between. The CDR3 spans 15 residues. In germline, CDR1 is SGHTA, CDR2 FQGNSA. The CDR3 region has the DNA TGTGCCAGCAGCTTAGCCCTGGCGGTTTCCTACGAGCAGTACTTC. Protein sequence: CASSLALAVSYEQYF.

V usage is TRBV7-9 and J usage is TRBJ2-7, with D possibly matching TRBD2 (6 bases). The germline V gene has CDR1 SEHNR and CDR2 FQNEAQ (reference sequence). Trimming stripped 5 bases from V and 9 bases from J, with 23 bases between. This CDR3 region has 15 residues. The CDR3 DNA follows: TGTGCCAGCAGCCATCCTCTTAATTATGGAGCGGGGCAGTACTTC. Protein: CASSHPLNYGAGQYF.

V is TRBV7-8 and J is TRBJ2-7; 7 bases are shared with TRBD1. Per the germline V gene, CDR1 is SGHVS and CDR2 is FQNEAQ. This CDR3 comprises 16 residues. With V trimmed by 5 bases and J by 5 bases, 15 bases remained unmatched. The chain's CDR3 is CASSPSRDRPSHEQYF. CDR3 sequence (DNA): TGTGCCAGCAGCCCCTCCCGGGACAGACCTTCTCACGAGCAGTACTTC.

The V and J genes are TRBV19 and TRBJ2-7; 12 bases line up with TRBD2. This CDR3 comprises 18 residues. The ends lost 5 bases at V and 2 bases at J; junction bases unmatched: 13. Germline loops: CDR1 LNHDA, CDR2 SQIVND (reference sequence). The CDR3 nucleotides read TGTGCCAGTAGTCCATCTAGGGCTAGCGGGAGGGGGACCTACGAGCAGTACTTC. This encodes CASSPSRASGRGTYEQYF.

This chain links TRBV5-6 with TRBJ2-7; 12 nucleotides line up with TRBD2. CDR3 length: 17 residues. The trim removed 4 bases at V and 2 bases at J, leaving 10 bases unmatched. Germline CDR1 reads SGHDT; CDR2 reads YYEEEE. The CDR3 loop reads CASSRTSGTGGTYEQYF. The CDR3 bases are TGTGCCAGCAGCCGGACTAGCGGGACCGGAGGTACCTACGAGCAGTACTTC.

The chain recombines TRBV28 with TRBJ2-7; unclear D gene. Per the germline V gene, CDR1 is MDHEN and CDR2 is SYDVKM. This CDR3 is built from 13 residues. V lost 8 bases and J 3 bases, leaving 14 bases between the germline ends. CDR3 residues: CASQRGGNYEQYF. The CDR3, as DNA: TGTGCCAGCCAGCGCGGTGGTAACTACGAGCAGTACTTC.

V gene TRBV18 combines with J gene TRBJ2-7; no firm D call. The germline V gene has CDR1 KGHSH and CDR2 LQKENI. V lost 6 bases, J lost 1 base, and 16 bases lay in between. This CDR3 is 15 amino acids long. The CDR3 DNA is TGTGCCAGCTCCCTTAACAGAATTGTTTCCTACGAGCAGTACTTC. Translating gives CASSLNRIVSYEQYF.